Presented here are 4 T cell receptor beta chains from one specimen sequenced in a study of T cells expressing NK-cell markers. Each CDR3 protein gets one entry in TCRdb, which reprocessed the 5' RACE reads and gives no DNA. Its clone listing holds roughly 390,000 distinct CDR3 sequences. The sequenced sample was blood T cells: a sorted CD56 or NKG2C T cell subset, CD4+ or CD8+ T cells, or bulk PBMC T cells (not recorded which). The receptors originated from a woman aged 45-59 years in good health.

The chain is built from TRBV7-2 and TRBJ2-3; TCRdb picks TRBD2, but there is no DNA to check that call. The CDR3 is 17 residues long. Germline V gene sequence: CDR1 SGHTA, CDR2 FQGNSA. This CDR3 reads CASSPTGSRGSTDTQYF.

The V and J genes are TRBV6-5 and TRBJ1-1; lacking DNA, the TRBD1 call made by TCRdb goes unchecked. Looked up from germline, CDR1 is MNHEY and CDR2 is SVGAGI. The CDR3 is 14 residues long. The CDR3 sequence: CASSDLTGTPEAFF.

The V call is TRBV12-3 or TRBV12-4, the J call TRBJ2-1. The CDR3 extends over 12 amino acids. The CDR3 reads CASSLAQIGQFF.

This chain joins TRBV24-1 and TRBJ2-1. Per germline, CDR1 KGHDR and CDR2 SFDVKD. This CDR3 spans 14 amino acids. The chain's CDR3 is CATSDLDLSNEQFF.